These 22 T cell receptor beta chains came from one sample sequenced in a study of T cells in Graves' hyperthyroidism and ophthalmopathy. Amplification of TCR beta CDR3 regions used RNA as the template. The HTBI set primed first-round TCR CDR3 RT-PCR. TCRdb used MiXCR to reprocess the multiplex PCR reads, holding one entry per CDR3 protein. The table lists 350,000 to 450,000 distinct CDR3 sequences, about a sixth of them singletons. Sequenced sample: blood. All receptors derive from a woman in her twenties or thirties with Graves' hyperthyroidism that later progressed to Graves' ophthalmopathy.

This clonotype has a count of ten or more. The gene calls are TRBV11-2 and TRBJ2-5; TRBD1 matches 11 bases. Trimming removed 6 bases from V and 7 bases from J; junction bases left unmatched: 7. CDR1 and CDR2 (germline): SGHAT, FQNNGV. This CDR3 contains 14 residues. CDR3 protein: CASSSGQGAWTQYF. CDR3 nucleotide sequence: TGTGCCAGCAGTTCCGGACAGGGGGCTTGGACCCAGTACTTC. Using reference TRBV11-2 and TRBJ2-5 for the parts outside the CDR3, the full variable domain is EAGVAQSPRYKIIEKRQSVAFWCNPISGHATLYWYQQILGQGPKLLIQFQNNGVVDDSQLPKDRFSAERLKGVDSTLKIQPAKLEDSAVYLCASSSGQGAWTQYFGPGTRLLVL.

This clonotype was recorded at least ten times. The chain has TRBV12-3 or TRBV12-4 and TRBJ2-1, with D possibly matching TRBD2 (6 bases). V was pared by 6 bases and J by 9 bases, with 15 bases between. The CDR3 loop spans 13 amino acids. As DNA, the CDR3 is TGTGCCAGCAGGCCTAGCGAGGAGAGTGAGCAGTTCTTC. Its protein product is CASRPSEESEQFF.

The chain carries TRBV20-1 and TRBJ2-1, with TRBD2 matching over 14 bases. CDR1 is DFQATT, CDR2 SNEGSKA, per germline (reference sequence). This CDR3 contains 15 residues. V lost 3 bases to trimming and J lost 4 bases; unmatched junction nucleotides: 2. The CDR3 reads CSASRTSGGYNEQFF. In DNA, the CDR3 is TGCAGTGCTAGTCGGACTAGCGGGGGGTACAATGAGCAGTTCTTC.

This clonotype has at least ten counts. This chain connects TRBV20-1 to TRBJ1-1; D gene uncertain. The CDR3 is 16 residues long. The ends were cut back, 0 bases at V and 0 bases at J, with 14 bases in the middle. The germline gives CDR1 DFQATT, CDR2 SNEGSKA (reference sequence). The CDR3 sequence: CSARDREGIMNTEAFF. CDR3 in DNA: TGCAGTGCTAGAGATCGAGAGGGAATCATGAACACTGAAGCTTTCTTT.

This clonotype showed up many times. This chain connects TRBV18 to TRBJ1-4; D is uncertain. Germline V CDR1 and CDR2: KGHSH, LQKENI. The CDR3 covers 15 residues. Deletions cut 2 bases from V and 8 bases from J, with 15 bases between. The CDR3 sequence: CASSPEWAGTEKLFF. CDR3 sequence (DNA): TGTGCCAGCTCACCAGAGTGGGCTGGTACGGAAAAACTGTTTTTT.

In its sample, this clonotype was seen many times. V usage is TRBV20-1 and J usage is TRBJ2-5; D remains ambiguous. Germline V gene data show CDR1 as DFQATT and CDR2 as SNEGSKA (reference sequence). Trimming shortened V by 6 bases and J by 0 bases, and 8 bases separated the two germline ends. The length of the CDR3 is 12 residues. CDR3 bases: TGCAGTGCCTCCAGTAACCAAGAGACCCAGTACTTC. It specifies CSASSNQETQYF.

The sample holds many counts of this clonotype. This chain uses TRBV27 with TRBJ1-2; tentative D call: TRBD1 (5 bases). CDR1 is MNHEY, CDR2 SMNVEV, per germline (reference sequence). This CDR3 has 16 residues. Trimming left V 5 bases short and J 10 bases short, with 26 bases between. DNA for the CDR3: TGTGCCAGCAGTGCCTACTCATCAGGGTCCTTAGGTGACTACACCTTC. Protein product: CASSAYSSGSLGDYTF.

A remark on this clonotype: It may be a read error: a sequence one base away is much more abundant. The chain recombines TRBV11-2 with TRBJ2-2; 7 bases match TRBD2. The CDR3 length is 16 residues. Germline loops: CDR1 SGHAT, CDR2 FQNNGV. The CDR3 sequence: CAGSLGRERWTGELFF. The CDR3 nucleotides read TGTGCCGGCAGCTTAGGGCGGGAGAGGTGGACCGGGGAGCTGTTTTTT. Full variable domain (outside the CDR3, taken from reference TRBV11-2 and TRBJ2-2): EAGVAQSPRYKIIEKRQSVAFWCNPISGHATLYWYQQILGQGPKLLIQFQNNGVVDDSQLPKDRFSAERLKGVDSTLKIQPAKLEDSAVYLCAGSLGRERWTGELFFGEGSRLTVL.

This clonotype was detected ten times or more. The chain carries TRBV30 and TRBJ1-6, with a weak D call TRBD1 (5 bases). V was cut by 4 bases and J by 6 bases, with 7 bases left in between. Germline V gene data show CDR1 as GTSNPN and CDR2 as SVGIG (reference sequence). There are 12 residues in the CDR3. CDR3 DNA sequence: TGTGCCTGGATCGACAGTAATTCACCCCTCCACTTT. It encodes CAWIDSNSPLHF.

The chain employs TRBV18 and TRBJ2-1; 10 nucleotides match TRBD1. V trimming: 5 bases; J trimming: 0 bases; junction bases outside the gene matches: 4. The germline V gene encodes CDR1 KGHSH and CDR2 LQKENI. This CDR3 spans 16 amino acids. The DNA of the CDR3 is TGTGCCAGCTCAACGGGACAGGGGAGCTCCTACAATGAGCAGTTCTTC. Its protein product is CASSTGQGSSYNEQFF.

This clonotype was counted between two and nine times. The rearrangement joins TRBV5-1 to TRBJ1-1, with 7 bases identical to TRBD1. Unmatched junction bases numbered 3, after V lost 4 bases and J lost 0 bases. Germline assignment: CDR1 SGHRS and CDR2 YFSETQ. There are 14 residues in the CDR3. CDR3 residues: CASSRDRLNTEAFF. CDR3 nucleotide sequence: TGCGCCAGCAGCAGGGACAGATTGAACACTGAAGCTTTCTTT.

The CDR3 region is CSARLAGINQPQHF. CDR3 in DNA: TGCAGTGCTAGGTTGGCGGGGATTAATCAGCCCCAGCATTTT. The chain links TRBV20-1 to TRBJ1-5; D is unresolved. Deletions cut 3 bases from V and 4 bases from J, with 13 bases between. This CDR3 spans 14 amino acids. Germline V CDR1 and CDR2: DFQATT, SNEGSKA (reference sequence).

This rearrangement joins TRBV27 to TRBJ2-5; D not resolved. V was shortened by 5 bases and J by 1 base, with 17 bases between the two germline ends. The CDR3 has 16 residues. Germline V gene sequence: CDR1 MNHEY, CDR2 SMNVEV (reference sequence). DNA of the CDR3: TGTGCCAGCAGTCCACAGACCGGACCCAGCCAAGAGACCCAGTACTTC. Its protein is CASSPQTGPSQETQYF.

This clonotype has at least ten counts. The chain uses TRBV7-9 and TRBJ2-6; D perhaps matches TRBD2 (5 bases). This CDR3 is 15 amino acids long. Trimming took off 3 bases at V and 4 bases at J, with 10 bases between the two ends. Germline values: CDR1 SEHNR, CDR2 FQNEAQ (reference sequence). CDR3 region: CASSLDAGGANVLTF. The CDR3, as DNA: TGTGCCAGCAGCTTGGACGCGGGCGGGGCCAACGTCCTGACTTTC.

The CDR3 region has the DNA TGCGCCAGCAGCCACTCGACTAGCACAAGCACAGATACGCAGTATTTT. Residues: CASSHSTSTSTDTQYF. The V call is TRBV4-1, the J call TRBJ2-3, with TRBD2 identical over 7 bases. V dropped 3 bases and J dropped 0; count of bases not matched to a gene: 6. The CDR3 runs 16 residues. Germline V gene sequence: CDR1 MGHRA, CDR2 YSYEKL.

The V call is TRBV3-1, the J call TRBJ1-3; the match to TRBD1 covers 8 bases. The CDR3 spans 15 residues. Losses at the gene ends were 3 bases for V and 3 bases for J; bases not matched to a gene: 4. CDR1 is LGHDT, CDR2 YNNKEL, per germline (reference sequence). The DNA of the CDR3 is TGTGCCAGCAGCCAGAGACAGGGGAATGGAAACACCATATATTTT. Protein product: CASSQRQGNGNTIYF.

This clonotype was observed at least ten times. The CDR3 protein is CASRIAGGPGEQYF. The DNA of the CDR3 is TGTGCCAGCAGAATAGCGGGAGGGCCGGGGGAGCAGTACTTC. The chain combines TRBV28 with TRBJ2-7, with 11 positions matching TRBD2. Germline V gene sequence: CDR1 MDHEN, CDR2 SYDVKM. The CDR3 has 14 amino acids. V lost 6 bases, J lost 7 bases, and 8 bases stayed unmatched.

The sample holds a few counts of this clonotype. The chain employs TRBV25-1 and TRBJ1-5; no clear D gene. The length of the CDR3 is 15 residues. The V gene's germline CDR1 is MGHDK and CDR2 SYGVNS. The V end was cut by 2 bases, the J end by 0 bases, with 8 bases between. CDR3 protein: CASSEGSYSNQPQHF. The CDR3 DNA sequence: TGTGCCAGCAGTGAAGGCAGTTATAGCAATCAGCCCCAGCATTTT.

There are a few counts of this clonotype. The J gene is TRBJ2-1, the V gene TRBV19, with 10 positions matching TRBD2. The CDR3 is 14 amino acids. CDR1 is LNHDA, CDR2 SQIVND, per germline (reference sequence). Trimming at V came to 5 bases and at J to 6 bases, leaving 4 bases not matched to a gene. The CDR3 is CASSLSGRGNEQFF. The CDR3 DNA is TGTGCCAGTAGTTTAAGCGGGAGGGGCAATGAGCAGTTCTTC.

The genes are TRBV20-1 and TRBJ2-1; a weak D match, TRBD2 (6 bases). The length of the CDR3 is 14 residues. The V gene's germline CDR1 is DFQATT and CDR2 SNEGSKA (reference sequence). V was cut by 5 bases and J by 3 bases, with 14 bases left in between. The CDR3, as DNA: TGCAGTGCTGTCGGGGGAGTCGTCTACAATGAGCAGTTCTTC. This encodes CSAVGGVVYNEQFF.

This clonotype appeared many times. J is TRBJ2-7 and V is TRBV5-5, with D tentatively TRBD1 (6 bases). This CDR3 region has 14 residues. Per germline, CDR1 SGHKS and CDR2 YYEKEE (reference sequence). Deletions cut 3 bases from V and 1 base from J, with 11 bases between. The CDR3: CASSSLTGSYEQYF. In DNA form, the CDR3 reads TGTGCCAGCAGCTCTTTAACAGGGTCCTACGAGCAGTACTTC.

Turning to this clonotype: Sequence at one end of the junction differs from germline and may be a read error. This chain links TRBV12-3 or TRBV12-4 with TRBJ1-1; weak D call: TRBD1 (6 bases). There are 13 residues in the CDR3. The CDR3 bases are TGTGCCAGCATGCGGGGGGGCTTCGCTGAAGTTTTCTTT. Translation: CASMRGGFAEVFF.